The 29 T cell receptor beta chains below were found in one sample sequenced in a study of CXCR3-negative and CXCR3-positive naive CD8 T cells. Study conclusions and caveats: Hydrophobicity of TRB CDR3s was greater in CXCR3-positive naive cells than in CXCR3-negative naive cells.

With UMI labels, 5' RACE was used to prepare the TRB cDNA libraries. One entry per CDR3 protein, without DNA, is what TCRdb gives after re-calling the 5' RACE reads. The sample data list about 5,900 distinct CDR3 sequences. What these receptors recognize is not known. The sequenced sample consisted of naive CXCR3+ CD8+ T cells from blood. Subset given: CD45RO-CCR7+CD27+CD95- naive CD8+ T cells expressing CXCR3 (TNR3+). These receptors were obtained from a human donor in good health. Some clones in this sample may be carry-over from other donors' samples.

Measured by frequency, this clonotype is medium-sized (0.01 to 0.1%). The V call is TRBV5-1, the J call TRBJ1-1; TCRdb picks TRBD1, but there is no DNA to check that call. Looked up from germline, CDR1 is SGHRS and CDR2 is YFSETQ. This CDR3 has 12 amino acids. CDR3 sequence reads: CASSPDQGEAFF. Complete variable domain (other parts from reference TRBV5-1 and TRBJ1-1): KAGVTQTPRYLIKTRGQQVTLSCSPISGHRSVSWYQQTPGQGLQFLFEYFSETQRNKGNFPGRFSGRQFSNSRSEMNVSTLELGDSALYLCASSPDQGEAFFGQGTRLTVV.

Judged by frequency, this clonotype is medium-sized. The CDR3 here is CASSALREGNDEQFF. The rearrangement links TRBV2 to TRBJ2-1; TCRdb gives TRBD1 as the D gene, but with no DNA this cannot be confirmed. CDR1 SNHLY and CDR2 FYNNEI come from the germline V gene. This CDR3 region has 15 residues.

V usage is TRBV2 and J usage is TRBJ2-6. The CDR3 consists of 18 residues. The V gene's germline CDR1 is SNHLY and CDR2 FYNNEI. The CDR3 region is CASSEAGPLALGANVLTF.

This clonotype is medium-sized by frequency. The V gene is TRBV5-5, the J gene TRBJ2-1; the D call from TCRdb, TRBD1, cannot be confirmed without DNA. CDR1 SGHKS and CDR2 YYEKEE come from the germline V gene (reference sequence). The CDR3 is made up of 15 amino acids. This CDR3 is CASSFLGQGYNEQFF.

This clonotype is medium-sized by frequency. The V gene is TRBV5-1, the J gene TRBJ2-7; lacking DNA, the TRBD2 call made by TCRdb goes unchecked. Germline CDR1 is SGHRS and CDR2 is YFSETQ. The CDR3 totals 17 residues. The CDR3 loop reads CASSLDRGRDSSDEQYF.

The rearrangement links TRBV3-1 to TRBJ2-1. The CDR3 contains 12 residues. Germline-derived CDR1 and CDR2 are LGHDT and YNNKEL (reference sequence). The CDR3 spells CASSPPDNEQFF.

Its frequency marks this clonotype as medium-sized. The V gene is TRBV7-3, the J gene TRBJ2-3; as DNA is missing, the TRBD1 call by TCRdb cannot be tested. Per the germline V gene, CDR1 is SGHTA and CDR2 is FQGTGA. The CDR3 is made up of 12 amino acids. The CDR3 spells CASSSPPDTQYF.

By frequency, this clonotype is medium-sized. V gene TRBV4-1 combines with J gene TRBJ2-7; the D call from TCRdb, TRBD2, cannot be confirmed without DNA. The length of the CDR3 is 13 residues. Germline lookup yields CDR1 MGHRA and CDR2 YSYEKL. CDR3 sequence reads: CASSQGGSGEQYF.

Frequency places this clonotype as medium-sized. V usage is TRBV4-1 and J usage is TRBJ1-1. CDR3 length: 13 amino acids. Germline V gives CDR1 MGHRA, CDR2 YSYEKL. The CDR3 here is CASSQVPNTEAFF.

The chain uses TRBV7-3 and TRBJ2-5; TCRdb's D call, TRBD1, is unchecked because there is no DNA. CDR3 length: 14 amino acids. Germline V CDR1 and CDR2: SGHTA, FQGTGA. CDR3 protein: CASSPDSSQETQYF. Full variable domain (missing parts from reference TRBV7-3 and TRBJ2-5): GAGVSQTPSNKVTEKGKYVELRCDPISGHTALYWYRQSLGQGPEFLIYFQGTGAADDSGLPNDRFFAVRPEGSVSTLKIQRTERGDSAVYLCASSPDSSQETQYFGPGTRLLVL.

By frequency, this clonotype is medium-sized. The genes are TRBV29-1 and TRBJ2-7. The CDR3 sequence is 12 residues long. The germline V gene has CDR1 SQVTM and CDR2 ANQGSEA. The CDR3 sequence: CSVLLEAAEQYF.

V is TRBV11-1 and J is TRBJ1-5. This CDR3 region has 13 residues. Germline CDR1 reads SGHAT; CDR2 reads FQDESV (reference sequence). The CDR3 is CASTGGSNQPQHF.

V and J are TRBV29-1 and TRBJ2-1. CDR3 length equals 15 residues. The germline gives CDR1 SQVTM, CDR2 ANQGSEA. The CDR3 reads CSVDREDSPYNEQFF.

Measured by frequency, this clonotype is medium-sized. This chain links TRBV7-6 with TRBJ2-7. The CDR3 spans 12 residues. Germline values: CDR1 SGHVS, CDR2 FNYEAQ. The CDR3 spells CASSLVEDEQYF.

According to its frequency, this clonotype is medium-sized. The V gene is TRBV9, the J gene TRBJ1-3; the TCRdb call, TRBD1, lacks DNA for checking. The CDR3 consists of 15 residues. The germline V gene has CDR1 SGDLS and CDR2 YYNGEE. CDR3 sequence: CASSPGRSSGNTIYF.

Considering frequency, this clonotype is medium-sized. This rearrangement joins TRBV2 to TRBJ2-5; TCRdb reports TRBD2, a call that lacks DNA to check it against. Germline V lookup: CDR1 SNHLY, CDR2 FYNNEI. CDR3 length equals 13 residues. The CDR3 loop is CASTEEGGETQYF.

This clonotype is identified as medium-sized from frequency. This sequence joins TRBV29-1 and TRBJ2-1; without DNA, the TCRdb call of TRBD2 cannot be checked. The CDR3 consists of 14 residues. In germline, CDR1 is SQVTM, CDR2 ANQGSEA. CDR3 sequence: CSEVLAGTSDEQFF.

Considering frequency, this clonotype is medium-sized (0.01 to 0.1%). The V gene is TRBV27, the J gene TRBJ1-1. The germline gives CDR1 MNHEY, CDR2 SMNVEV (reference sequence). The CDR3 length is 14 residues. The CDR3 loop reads CASSVGNMNTEAFF.

CDR3 protein: CASSLNYEQYF. This chain uses TRBV7-9 with TRBJ2-7. The CDR3 totals 11 residues. Germline CDR1 and CDR2: SEHNR and FQNEAQ (reference sequence).

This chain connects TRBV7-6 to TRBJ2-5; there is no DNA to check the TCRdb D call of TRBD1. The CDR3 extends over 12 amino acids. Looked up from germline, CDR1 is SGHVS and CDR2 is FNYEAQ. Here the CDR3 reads CASSSHRETQYF.

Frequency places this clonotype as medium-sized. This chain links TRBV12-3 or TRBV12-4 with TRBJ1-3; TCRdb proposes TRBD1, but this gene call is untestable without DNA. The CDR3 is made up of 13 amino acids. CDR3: CAIPGTSGNTIYF.

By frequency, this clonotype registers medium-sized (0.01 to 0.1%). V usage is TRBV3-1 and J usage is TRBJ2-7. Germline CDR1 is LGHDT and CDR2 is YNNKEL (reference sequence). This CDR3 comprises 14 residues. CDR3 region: CASSQVGGADEQYF.

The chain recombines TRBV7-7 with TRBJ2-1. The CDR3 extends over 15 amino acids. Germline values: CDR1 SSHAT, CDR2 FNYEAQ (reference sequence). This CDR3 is CASSLEGIGDNEQFF.

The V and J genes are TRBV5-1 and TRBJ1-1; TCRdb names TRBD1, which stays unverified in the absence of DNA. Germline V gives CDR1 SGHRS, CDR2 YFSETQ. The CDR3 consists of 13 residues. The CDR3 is CASSLVAGTEAFF.

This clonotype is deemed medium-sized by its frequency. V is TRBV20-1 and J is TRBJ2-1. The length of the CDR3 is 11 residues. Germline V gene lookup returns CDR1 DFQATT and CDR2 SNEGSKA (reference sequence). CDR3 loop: CSAAISNEQFF.

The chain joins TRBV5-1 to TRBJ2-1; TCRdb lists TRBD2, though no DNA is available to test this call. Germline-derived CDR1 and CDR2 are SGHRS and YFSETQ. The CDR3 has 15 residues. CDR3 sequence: CASSGTSGGYNEQFF.

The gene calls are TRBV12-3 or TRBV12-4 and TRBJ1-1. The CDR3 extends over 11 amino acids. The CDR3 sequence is CASSSGTEAFF.

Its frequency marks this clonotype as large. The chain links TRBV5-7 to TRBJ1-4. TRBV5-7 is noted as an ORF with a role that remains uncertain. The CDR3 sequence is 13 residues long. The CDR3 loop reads CASSLEKWEKLFF.

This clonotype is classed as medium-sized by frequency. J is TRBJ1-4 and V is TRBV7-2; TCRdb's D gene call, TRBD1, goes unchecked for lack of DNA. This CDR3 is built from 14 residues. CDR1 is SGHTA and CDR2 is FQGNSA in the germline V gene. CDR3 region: CASSPTGSDKGLFF.